Following are 20 T cell receptor beta chains from one sample sequenced in a study of blood T cells in healthy people across ages. A second PCR of about 7 to 12 cycles used a sample-barcoded 5' primer and a J-beta primer mix. Using its own MiXCR run on the 5' RACE reads, TCRdb lists one record per CDR3 protein. The table shows about 1,000,000 distinct CDR3 sequences, with 40% to 50% occurring only once. What was sequenced was blood. All receptors derive from a woman between 55 and 75 years old in good health.

This clonotype showed up many times. The J gene is TRBJ2-5, the V gene TRBV20-1; D gene unclear. V shed 1 base and J shed 1 base, with 4 bases lying between them. Germline CDR1 and CDR2: DFQATT and SNEGSKA (reference sequence). CDR3 length: 12 residues. The CDR3 nucleotides are TGCAGTGCTAGAGGGGCCCAAGAGACCCAGTACTTC. Amino acids: CSARGAQETQYF.

This clonotype was recorded only once. Possible read error: a much larger clone is one base away. The V gene is TRBV20-1, the J gene TRBJ2-1; D gene uncertain. The better agreement between TRBJ2-7 and the DNA end casts doubt on the J call. The CDR3 contains 13 residues. CDR1 and CDR2 from the germline V gene are DFQATT and SNEGSKA (reference sequence). The CDR3 region is CSARDVNTDEQYF. The CDR3 DNA follows: TGCAGTGCTAGAGACGTTAATACGGATGAGCAGTACTTC.

The chain links TRBV6-6 to TRBJ2-1; 8 positions agree with TRBD1. Germline V lookup: CDR1 MNHNY, CDR2 SVGAGI (reference sequence). J lost 6 bases, V lost 4 bases, and 8 bases had no gene match. The CDR3 totals 15 residues. CDR3 sequence: CASSSGQVLSNEQFF. The CDR3 DNA sequence: TGTGCCAGCAGTTCGGGACAGGTGTTATCCAATGAGCAGTTCTTC.

The V call is TRBV27, the J call TRBJ2-1; perhaps TRBD2 as D (7 bases). V lost 5 bases to trimming and J lost 2 bases, with 19 bases between them. The CDR3 is 17 amino acids. Germline CDR1 and CDR2: MNHEY and SMNVEV (reference sequence). CDR3 residues: CASSLWEGGRTYNEQFF. In DNA, the CDR3 is TGTGCCAGCAGTCTCTGGGAGGGGGGGAGGACCTACAATGAGCAGTTCTTC.

The rearrangement joins TRBV7-9 to TRBJ2-7; a possible D gene is TRBD1 (7 bases). The ends were cut back, 3 bases at V and 3 bases at J, with 12 bases in the middle. CDR3 length: 14 residues. Germline V gene sequence: CDR1 SEHNR, CDR2 FQNEAQ (reference sequence). CDR3 sequence: CASSLQGEDYEQYF. The CDR3, as DNA: TGTGCCAGCAGCTTGCAGGGGGAGGACTACGAGCAGTACTTC.

This clonotype turned up a few times. The rearrangement links TRBV6-2 or TRBV6-3 to TRBJ2-2; 10 nucleotides line up with TRBD1. Losses at the gene ends were 2 bases for V and 7 bases for J; bases not matched to a gene: 1. This CDR3 has 14 amino acids. The V gene's germline CDR1 is MNHEY and CDR2 SVGEGT. This CDR3 reads CASSYGQGGGELFF. The CDR3, as DNA: TGTGCCAGCAGTTACGGACAGGGGGGCGGGGAGCTGTTTTTT.

The rearrangement joins TRBV28 to TRBJ2-5; 13 bases agree with TRBD2. V was pared by 7 bases and J by 5 bases, with 7 bases of the junction left unmatched. The CDR3 is 15 residues long. Germline-derived CDR1 and CDR2 are MDHEN and SYDVKM. CDR3 in amino acids: CASTPGLAGVETQYF. CDR3 DNA: TGTGCCAGCACCCCCGGACTAGCGGGAGTGGAGACCCAGTACTTC. Variable domain in full (rest from reference TRBV28 and TRBJ2-5): DVKVTQSSRYLVKRTGEKVFLECVQDMDHENMFWYRQDPGLGLRLIYFSYDVKMKEKGDIPEGYSVSREKKERFSLILESASTNQTSMYLCASTPGLAGVETQYFGPGTRLLVL.

This clonotype was seen a few times. The chain has TRBV3-1 and TRBJ2-7; the match to TRBD1 covers 10 bases. The trim removed 3 bases at V and 4 bases at J, leaving 3 bases unmatched. The V gene's germline CDR1 is LGHDT and CDR2 YNNKEL (reference sequence). The CDR3 totals 14 residues. The CDR3 bases are TGTGCCAGCAGCCACCCGGGACAGGGGTACGAGCAGTACTTC. This gives the protein CASSHPGQGYEQYF.

The chain joins TRBV7-2 to TRBJ2-5; D is unclear. The DNA matches TRBJ2-7 better at its end, which makes the J call doubtful. The CDR3 has 14 amino acids. Germline loops: CDR1 SGHTA, CDR2 FQGNSA. CDR3 DNA sequence: TGTGCCAGCAGCCCTTCGTTGGAGCAAGGCGAGCAGTACTTC. Translating gives CASSPSLEQGEQYF.

This clonotype appeared once. This may come from a read error, since a much larger clone is one base off. This chain connects TRBV2 to TRBJ2-4, with D hard to call. The J call may be in error: the DNA end matches TRBJ2-7 better. The CDR3 spans 12 residues. From germline, CDR1 is SNHLY and CDR2 FYNNEI. The CDR3 loop is CASRGNPYEQYF. For the CDR3, the DNA is TGTGCCAGCAGGGGGAACCCCTACGAGCAGTACTTC.

V is TRBV6-2 or TRBV6-3 and J is TRBJ2-5; 9 bases fit TRBD2. CDR3 length: 13 amino acids. The junction had 4 bases not matched to a gene; V was cut back by 6 bases and J by 5 bases. In germline, CDR1 is MNHEY, CDR2 SVGEGT. The CDR3 DNA reads as TGTGCCAGCAGGCTAGCGGGACGGGAGACCCAGTACTTC. Residues: CASRLAGRETQYF.

This clonotype was seen only a few times. The CDR3 loop reads CASSLAGNIYNEQFF. In DNA, the CDR3 is TGCGCCAGCAGTTTAGCGGGGAACATCTACAATGAGCAGTTCTTC. The J gene is TRBJ2-1, the V gene TRBV4-1, with 8 positions matching TRBD2. The CDR3 sequence is 15 residues long. Germline V lookup: CDR1 MGHRA, CDR2 YSYEKL. With V trimmed by 6 bases and J by 3 bases, 7 bases remained unmatched.

The chain employs TRBV10-3 and TRBJ2-3; D remains ambiguous. Germline CDR1 ENHRY, CDR2 SYGVKD. CDR3 length: 12 amino acids. The V gene lost 2 bases and the J gene lost 4 bases, with 4 bases spanning the gap. CDR3 nucleotide sequence: TGTGCCATCAGTGAGACCTCAGATACGCAGTATTTT. It codes for CAISETSDTQYF.

The V call is TRBV5-1, the J call TRBJ1-1, with D perhaps matching TRBD1 (6 bases). V was clipped by 4 bases and J by 5 bases, with 21 bases between them. Germline V gives CDR1 SGHRS, CDR2 YFSETQ. This CDR3 region has 16 residues. The CDR3 DNA follows: TGCGCCAGCAGCCCCGGAATGTGGGGGGCGAATACTGAAGCTTTCTTT. Translation gives CASSPGMWGANTEAFF.

This clonotype appeared a few times. J is TRBJ2-1 and V is TRBV29-1; D might be TRBD2 (6 bases). This CDR3 region has 13 residues. V was clipped by 5 bases and J by 7 bases, with 15 bases between them. Per the germline V gene, CDR1 is SQVTM and CDR2 is ANQGSEA. The CDR3 DNA follows: TGCAGCGTTAGTGGCGGGAATGGGAATGAGCAGTTCTTC. Translated, it gives CSVSGGNGNEQFF.

Points on this clonotype: Since a much larger clone is just one base distant, this may be a read error. This chain connects TRBV28 to TRBJ2-1; a possible D gene is TRBD2 (5 bases). CDR1 MDHEN and CDR2 SYDVKM come from the germline V gene. This CDR3 spans 14 amino acids. V lost 3 bases to trimming and J lost 5 bases, with 11 bases between them. Here the CDR3 reads CASSLPGTHNEQFF. The CDR3 DNA reads TGTGCCAGCAGTTTGCCGGGAACCCACAATGAGCAGTTCTTC.

In this sample, this clonotype turned up a few times. The V gene is TRBV27, the J gene TRBJ2-1; TRBD2 aligns across 8 bases. CDR3 length: 15 amino acids. V dropped 5 bases and J dropped 10; count of bases not matched to a gene: 13. Germline V gene lookup returns CDR1 MNHEY and CDR2 SMNVEV (reference sequence). CDR3 nucleotides: TGTGCCAGCAGTCTCCCCCCCGGGAGGGGGAGCGAGCAGTTCTTC. Protein: CASSLPPGRGSEQFF.

The CDR3 protein is CATSDYSSWQETQYF. CDR3 DNA: TGTGCCACCAGTGACTACAGCTCTTGGCAAGAGACCCAGTACTTC. This chain links TRBV24-1 with TRBJ2-5; D not resolved. Trimming took 4 bases from V and 2 from J, leaving 13 bases between them. The length of the CDR3 is 15 residues. Germline CDR1 reads KGHDR; CDR2 reads SFDVKD.

This clonotype was counted a single time. This chain links TRBV20-1 with TRBJ2-3; 12 positions agree with TRBD2. CDR3 length: 15 residues. V lost 3 bases and J lost 6; bases outside the gene matches: 7. Germline CDR1 and CDR2: DFQATT and SNEGSKA (reference sequence). The CDR3 protein is CSARTSGSAIDTQYF. CDR3 DNA: TGCAGTGCTAGGACTAGCGGGAGTGCGATCGATACGCAGTATTTT.

CDR3 sequence reads: CSARAQVEQYF. The CDR3 bases are TGCAGTGCTAGGGCACAGGTCGAGCAGTACTTC. This chain connects TRBV20-1 to TRBJ2-5; TRBD1 is a possible D gene (5 bases). The DNA end is more similar to TRBJ2-7, so the J call may be wrong. CDR1 is DFQATT, CDR2 SNEGSKA, per germline (reference sequence). The CDR3 has 11 amino acids.